The present T cell receptor (beta chain) was sequenced within a study of patients and donors after allogeneic stem cell transplantation. V shed 1 base and J shed 5 bases, with 10 bases lying between them. The CDR3 sequence is 13 residues long. The germline gives CDR1 SGHDT, CDR2 YYEEEE. TCRdb recomputed calls from the RT-PCR reads with MiXCR, one row per CDR3 protein. The table includes approximately 160,000 distinct CDR3 sequences, 25% to 35% detected once. The chain combines TRBV5-6 with TRBJ2-7; D remains ambiguous. The TCR originated in a human donor who was either an allogeneic HSCT recipient or a stem cell or donor lymphocyte infusion donor (not recorded which). It is not recorded whose cells these are; they may come from a transplant donor. Sequencing was done on a sample of blood, either unsorted or a sorted T cell fraction (not recorded which). The CDR3, as DNA: TGTGCCAGCAGCTTGTTAGGGTACGACGAGCAGTACTTC. Translating it yields CASSLLGYDEQYF.